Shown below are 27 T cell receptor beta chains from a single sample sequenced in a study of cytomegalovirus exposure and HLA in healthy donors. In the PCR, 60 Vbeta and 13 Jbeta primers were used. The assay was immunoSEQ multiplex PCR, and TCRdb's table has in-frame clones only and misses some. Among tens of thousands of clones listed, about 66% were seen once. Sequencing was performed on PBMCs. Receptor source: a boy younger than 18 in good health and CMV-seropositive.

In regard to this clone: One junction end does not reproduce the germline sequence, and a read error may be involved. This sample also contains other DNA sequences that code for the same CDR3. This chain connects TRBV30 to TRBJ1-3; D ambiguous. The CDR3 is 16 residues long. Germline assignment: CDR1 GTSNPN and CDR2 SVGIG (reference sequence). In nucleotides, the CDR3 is TGTGCCTGGAGCACCGGAGGCCGGGCCTCCGGAAACACCATATACTTT. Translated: CAWSTGGRASGNTIYF.

The CDR3 is CASSYGRRETQYF. CDR3 in DNA: TGTGCCAGCAGCTACGGGAGGAGGGAGACCCAGTACTTC. The chain carries TRBV7-2 and TRBJ2-5; the match to TRBD2 covers 7 bases. J was trimmed by 5 bases and V by 4 bases; bases with no gene match: 4. The CDR3 covers 13 residues. Germline-derived CDR1 and CDR2 are SGHTA and FQGNSA.

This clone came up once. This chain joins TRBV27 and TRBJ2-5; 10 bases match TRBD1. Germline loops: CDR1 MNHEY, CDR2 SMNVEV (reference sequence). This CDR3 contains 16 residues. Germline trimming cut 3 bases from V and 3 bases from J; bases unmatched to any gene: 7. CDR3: CASSFLTGTGEETQYF. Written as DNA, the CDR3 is TGTGCCAGCAGTTTCCTGACCGGGACAGGGGAAGAGACCCAGTACTTC.

The DNA for the CDR3 is TGTGCCAGCAGCCTCGCTAGCGGGGGGTGGCCAGATACGCAGTATTTT. Its translation: CASSLASGGWPDTQYF. The gene calls are TRBV7-8 and TRBJ2-3; 11 nucleotides line up with TRBD2. Per germline, CDR1 SGHVS and CDR2 FQNEAQ. Trimming removed 5 bases from V and 4 bases from J; junction bases left unmatched: 8. The CDR3 extends over 16 amino acids.

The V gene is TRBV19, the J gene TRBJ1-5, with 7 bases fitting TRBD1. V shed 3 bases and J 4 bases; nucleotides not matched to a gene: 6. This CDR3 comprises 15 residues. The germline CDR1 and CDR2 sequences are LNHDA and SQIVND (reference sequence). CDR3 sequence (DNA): TGTGCCAGTAGTATGAATGGGGACAGAAATCAGCCCCAGCATTTT. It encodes CASSMNGDRNQPQHF. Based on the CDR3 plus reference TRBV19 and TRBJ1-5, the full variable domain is DGGITQSPKYLFRKEGQNVTLSCEQNLNHDAMYWYRQDPGQGLRLIYYSQIVNDFQKGDIAEGYSVSREKKESFPLTVTSAQKNPTAFYLCASSMNGDRNQPQHFGDGTRLSIL.

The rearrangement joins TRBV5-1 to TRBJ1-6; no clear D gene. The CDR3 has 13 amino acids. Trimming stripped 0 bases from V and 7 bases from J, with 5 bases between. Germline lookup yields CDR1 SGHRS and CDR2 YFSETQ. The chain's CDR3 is CASSLGANSPLHF. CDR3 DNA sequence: TGCGCCAGCAGCTTGGGTGCGAATTCACCCCTCCACTTT.

CDR3 sequence (DNA): TGTGCCAGCAGTCCCACCTCTATCTACGAGCAGTACTTC. As protein: CASSPTSIYEQYF. The J gene is TRBJ2-7, the V gene TRBV11-2; D not resolved. CDR1 and CDR2 from the germline V gene are SGHAT and FQNNGV. V was clipped by 6 bases and J by 3 bases, with 12 bases between them. The CDR3 runs to 13 residues.

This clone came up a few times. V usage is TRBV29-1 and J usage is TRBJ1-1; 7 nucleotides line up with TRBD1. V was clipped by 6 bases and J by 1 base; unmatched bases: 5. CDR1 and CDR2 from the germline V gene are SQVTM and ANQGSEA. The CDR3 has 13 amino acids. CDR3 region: CSVAGTANTEAFF. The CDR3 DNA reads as TGCAGCGTAGCCGGGACAGCGAACACTGAAGCTTTCTTT.

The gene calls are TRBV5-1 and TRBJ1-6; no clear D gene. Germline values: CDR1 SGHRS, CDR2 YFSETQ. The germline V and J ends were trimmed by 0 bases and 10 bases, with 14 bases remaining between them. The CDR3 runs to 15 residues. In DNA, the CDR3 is TGCGCCAGCAGCTTGGACTCCGGGGAGGAGTCACCCCTCCACTTT. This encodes CASSLDSGEESPLHF.

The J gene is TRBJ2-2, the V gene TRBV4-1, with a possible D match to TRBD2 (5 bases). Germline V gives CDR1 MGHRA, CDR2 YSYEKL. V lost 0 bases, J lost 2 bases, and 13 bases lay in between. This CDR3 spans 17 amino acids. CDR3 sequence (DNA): TGCGCCAGCAGCCAAGATTCATCTCTAGCCAACACCGGGGAGCTGTTTTTT. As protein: CASSQDSSLANTGELFF.

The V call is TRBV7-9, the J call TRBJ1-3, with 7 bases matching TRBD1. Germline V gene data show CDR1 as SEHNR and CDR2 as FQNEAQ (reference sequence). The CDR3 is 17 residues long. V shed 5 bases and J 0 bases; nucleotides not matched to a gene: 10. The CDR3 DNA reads TGTGCCAGCAGCCCTCCGACGGGACAGCACTCTGGAAACACCATATATTTT. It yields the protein CASSPPTGQHSGNTIYF.

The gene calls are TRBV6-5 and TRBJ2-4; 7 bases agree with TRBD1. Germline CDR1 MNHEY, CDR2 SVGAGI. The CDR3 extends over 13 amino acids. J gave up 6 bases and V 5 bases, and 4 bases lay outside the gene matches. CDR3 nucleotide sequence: TGTGCCAGCAGTGAAACAGGGGTAAACATTCAGTACTTC. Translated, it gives CASSETGVNIQYF.

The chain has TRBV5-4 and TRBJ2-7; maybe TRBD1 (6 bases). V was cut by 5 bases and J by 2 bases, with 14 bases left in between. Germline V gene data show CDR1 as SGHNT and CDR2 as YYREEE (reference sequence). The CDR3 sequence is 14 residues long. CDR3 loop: CASSDLGQTYEQYF. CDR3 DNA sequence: TGTGCCAGCAGTGACCTAGGACAGACCTACGAGCAGTACTTC. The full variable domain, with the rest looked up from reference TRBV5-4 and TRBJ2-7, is ETGVTQSPTHLIKTRGQQVTLRCSSQSGHNTVSWYQQALGQGPQFIFQYYREEENGRGNFPPRFSGLQFPNYSSELNVNALELDDSALYLCASSDLGQTYEQYFGPGTRLTVT.

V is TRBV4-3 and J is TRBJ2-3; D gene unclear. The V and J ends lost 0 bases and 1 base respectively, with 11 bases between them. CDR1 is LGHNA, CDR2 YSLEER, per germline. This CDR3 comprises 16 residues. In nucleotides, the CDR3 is TGCGCCAGCAGCCAAGATACCCAAACGGGCACAGATACGCAGTATTTT. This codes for CASSQDTQTGTDTQYF.

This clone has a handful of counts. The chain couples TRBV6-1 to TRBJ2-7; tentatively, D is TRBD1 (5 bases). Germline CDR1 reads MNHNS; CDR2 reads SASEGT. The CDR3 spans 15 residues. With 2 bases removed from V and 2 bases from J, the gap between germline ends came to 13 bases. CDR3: CASSESAGITYEQYF. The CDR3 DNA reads TGTGCCAGCAGTGAATCTGCAGGGATTACCTACGAGCAGTACTTC.

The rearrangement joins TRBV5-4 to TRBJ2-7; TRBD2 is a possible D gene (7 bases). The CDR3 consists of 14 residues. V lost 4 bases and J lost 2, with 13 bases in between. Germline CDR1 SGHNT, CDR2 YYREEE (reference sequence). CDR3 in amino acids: CASSPWEGAYEQYF. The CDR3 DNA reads TGTGCCAGCAGCCCATGGGAGGGGGCCTACGAGCAGTACTTC.

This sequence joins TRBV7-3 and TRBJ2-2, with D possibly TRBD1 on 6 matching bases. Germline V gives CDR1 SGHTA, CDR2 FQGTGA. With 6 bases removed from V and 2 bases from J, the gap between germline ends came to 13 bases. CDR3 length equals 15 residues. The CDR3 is CASSAQGLNTGELFF. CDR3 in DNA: TGTGCCAGCAGTGCGCAGGGGCTCAACACCGGGGAGCTGTTTTTT.

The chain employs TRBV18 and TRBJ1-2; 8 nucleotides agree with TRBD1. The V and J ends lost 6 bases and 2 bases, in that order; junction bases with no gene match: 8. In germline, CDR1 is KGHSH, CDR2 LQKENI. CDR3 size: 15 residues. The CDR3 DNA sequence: TGTGCCAGCTCTAAACAGGGGGTGCAAAACTATGGCTACACCTTC. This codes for CASSKQGVQNYGYTF. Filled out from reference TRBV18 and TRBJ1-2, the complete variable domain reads NAGVMQNPRHLVRRRGQEARLRCSPMKGHSHVYWYRQLPEEGLKFMVYLQKENIIDESGMPKERFSAEFPKEGPSILRIQQVVRGDSAAYFCASSKQGVQNYGYTFGSGTRLTVV.

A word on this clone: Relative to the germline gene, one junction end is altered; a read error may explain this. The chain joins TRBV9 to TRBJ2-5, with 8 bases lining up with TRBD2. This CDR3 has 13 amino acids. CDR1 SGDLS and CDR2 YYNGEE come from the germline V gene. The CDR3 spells CATSGRNQETQYF. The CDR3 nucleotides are TGTGCCACCAGCGGGAGAAACCAAGAGACCCAGTACTTC.

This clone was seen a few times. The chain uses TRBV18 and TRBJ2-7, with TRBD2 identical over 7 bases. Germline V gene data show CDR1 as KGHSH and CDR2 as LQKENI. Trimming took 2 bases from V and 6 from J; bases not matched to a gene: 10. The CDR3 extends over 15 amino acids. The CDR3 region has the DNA TGTGCCAGCTCACCAATAATAAAGTCGGGGGGCGAGCAGTACTTC. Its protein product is CASSPIIKSGGEQYF.

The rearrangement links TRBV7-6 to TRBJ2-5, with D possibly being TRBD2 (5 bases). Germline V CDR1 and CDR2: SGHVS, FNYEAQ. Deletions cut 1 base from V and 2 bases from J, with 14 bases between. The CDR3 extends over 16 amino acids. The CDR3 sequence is CASSLGPRGTQETQYF. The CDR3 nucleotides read TGTGCCAGCAGCTTAGGCCCTCGGGGTACTCAAGAGACCCAGTACTTC.

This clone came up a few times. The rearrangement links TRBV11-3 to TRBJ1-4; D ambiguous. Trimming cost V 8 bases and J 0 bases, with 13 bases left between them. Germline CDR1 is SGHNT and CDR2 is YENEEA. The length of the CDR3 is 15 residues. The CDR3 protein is CASAPRGSTNEKLFF. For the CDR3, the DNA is TGTGCCAGCGCTCCGCGAGGTTCAACTAATGAAAAACTGTTTTTT.

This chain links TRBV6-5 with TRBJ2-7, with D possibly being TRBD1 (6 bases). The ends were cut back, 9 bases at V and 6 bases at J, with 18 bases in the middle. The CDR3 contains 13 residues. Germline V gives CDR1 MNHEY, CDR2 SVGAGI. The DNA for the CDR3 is TGTGCCAGTGGCCTTAGACAGGCGGGCGAGCAGTACTTC. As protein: CASGLRQAGEQYF.

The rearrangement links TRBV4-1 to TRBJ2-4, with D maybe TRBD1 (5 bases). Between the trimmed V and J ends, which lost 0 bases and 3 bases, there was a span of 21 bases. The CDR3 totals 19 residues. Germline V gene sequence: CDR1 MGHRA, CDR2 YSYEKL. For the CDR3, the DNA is TGCGCCAGCAGCCAAGATGACAAGGGGCGAGTGTCGAGCAAAAACATTCAGTACTTC. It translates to CASSQDDKGRVSSKNIQYF.

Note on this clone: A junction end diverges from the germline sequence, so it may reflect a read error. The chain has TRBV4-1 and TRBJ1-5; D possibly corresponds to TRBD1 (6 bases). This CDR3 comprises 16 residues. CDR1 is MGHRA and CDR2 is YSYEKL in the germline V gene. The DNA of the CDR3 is TGCGCCAGCAGCCAAGTGGGAAGGGGGTTACGGCAGCCCCAGAATTTT. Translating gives CASSQVGRGLRQPQNF.

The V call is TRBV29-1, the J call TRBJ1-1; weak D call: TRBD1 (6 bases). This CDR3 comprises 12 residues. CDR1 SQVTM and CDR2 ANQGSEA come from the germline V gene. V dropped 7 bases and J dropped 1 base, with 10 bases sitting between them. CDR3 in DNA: TGCAGCGGGATACAGGGGAACACTGAAGCTTTCTTT. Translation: CSGIQGNTEAFF. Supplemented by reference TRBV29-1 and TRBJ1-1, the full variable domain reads SAVISQKPSRDICQRGTSLTIQCQVDSQVTMMFWYRQQPGQSLTLIATANQGSEATYESGFVIDKFPISRPNLTFSTLTVSNMSPEDSSIYLCSGIQGNTEAFFGQGTRLTVV.

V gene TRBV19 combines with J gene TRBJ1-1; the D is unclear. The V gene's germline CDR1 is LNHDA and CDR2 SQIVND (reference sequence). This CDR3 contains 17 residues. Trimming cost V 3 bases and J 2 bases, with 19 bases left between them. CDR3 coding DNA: TGTGCCAGTAGTATCCCACATTGGGGAGGACCTAACACTGAAGCTTTCTTT. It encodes CASSIPHWGGPNTEAFF. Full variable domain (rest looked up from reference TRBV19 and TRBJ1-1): DGGITQSPKYLFRKEGQNVTLSCEQNLNHDAMYWYRQDPGQGLRLIYYSQIVNDFQKGDIAEGYSVSREKKESFPLTVTSAQKNPTAFYLCASSIPHWGGPNTEAFFGQGTRLTVV.